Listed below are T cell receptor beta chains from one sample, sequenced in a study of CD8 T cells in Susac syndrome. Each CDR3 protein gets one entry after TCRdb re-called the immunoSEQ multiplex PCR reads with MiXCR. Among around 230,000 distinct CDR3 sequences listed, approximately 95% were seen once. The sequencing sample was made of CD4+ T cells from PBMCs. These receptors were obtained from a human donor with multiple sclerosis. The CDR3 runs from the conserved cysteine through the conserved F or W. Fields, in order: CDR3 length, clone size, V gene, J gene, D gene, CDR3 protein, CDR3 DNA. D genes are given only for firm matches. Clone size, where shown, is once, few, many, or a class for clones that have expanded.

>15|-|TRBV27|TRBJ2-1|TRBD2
CASSFEAGGLNEQFF
TGTGCCAGCAGTTTTGAAGCGGGAGGCCTCAATGAGCAGTTCTTC
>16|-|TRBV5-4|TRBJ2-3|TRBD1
CASSPHRDRATDTQYF
TGTGCCAGCAGCCCACACCGGGACAGGGCGACAGATACGCAGTATTTT
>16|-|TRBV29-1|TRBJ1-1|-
CSVGASPPTLNTEAFF
TGCAGCGTTGGGGCCTCACCCCCCACGTTGAACACTGAAGCTTTCTTT
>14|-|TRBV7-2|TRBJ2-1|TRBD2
CASSLGLAWDEQFF
TGTGCCAGCAGCTTAGGACTAGCTTGGGATGAGCAGTTCTTC
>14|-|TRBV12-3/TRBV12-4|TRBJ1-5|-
CASNRGIANQPQHF
TGTGCCAGCAATCGGGGTATTGCCAATCAGCCCCAGCATTTT
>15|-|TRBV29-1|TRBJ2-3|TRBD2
CSVGGSGAGTDTQYF
TGCAGCGTGGGGGGTAGCGGGGCGGGGACAGATACGCAGTATTTT
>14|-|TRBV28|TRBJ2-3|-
CASSLGGSGDTQYF
TGTGCCAGCAGTTTAGGTGGGAGTGGTGATACGCAGTATTTT
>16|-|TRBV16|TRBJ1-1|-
CASSQAQHLLNTEAFF
TGTGCCAGCAGCCAAGCCCAACACCTCCTTAACACTGAAGCTTTCTTT
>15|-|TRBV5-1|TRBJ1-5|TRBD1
CASSLHGQADQPQHF
TGCGCCAGCAGCTTGCATGGACAGGCGGATCAGCCCCAGCATTTT
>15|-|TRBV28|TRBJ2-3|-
CASTDGGPSTDTQYF
TGTGCCAGCACCGATGGGGGGCCCTCCACAGATACGCAGTATTTT
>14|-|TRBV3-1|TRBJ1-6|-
CASSQRTDNSPLHF
TGTGCCAGCAGCCAGAGGACTGATAATTCACCCCTCCACTTT
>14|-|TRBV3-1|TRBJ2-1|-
CASSQNGRNNEQFF
TGTGCCAGCAGCCAAAACGGCAGAAACAATGAGCAGTTCTTC
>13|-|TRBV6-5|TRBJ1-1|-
CASSYSMTGLAFF
TGTGCCAGCAGTTACTCGATGACAGGCCTCGCTTTCTTT
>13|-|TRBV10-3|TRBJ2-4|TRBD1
CAISDRGKNIQYF
TGTGCCATCAGCGACAGGGGGAAAAACATTCAGTACTTC
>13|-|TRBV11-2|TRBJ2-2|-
CASSSGAVGELFF
TGTGCCAGCAGCTCAGGGGCCGTCGGGGAGCTGTTTTTT
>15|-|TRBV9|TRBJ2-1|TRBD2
CASSVVPSGRNEQFF
TGTGCCAGCAGCGTAGTGCCTAGCGGGCGCAATGAGCAGTTCTTC
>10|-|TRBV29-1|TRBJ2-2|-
CSAGWGELFF
TGCAGCGCCGGGTGGGGGGAGCTGTTTTTT
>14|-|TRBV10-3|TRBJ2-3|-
CAISEGRGTDTQYF
TGTGCCATCAGTGAGGGCAGGGGCACAGATACGCAGTATTTT
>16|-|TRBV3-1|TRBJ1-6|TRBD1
CASSQVRQGPGSPLHF
TGTGCCAGCAGCCAGGTCCGACAGGGACCGGGCTCACCCCTCCACTTT
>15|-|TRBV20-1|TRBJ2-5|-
CSAADDGTRQETQYF
TGCAGTGCAGCTGACGACGGGACTCGCCAAGAGACCCAGTACTTC
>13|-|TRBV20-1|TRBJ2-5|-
CSAVLLRGETQYF
TGCAGTGCTGTCCTGCTCAGGGGAGAGACCCAGTACTTC
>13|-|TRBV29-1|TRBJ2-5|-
CSVEGGTQETQYF
TGCAGCGTCGAGGGGGGGACACAAGAGACCCAGTACTTC
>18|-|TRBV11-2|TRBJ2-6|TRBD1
CASSLELTGGTGANVLTF
TGTGCCAGCAGCTTAGAACTTACAGGGGGCACTGGGGCCAACGTCCTGACTTTC
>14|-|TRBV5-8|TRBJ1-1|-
CASSLVRTTGGAFF
TGTGCCAGCAGCTTGGTTCGGACCACCGGCGGAGCTTTCTTT
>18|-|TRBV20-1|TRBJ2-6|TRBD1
CSASSRKGQGSGANVLTF
TGCAGTGCTAGCTCCCGTAAGGGACAGGGATCTGGGGCCAACGTCCTGACTTTC
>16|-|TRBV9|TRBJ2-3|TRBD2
CASSALAGGLTDTQYF
TGTGCCAGCAGCGCTCTAGCGGGGGGGCTGACAGATACGCAGTATTTT
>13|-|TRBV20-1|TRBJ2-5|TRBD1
CSACSDRDETQYF
TGCAGTGCTTGCTCGGACAGGGACGAGACCCAGTACTTC
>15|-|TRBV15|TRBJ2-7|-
CATSRGLPGSYEQYF
TGTGCCACCAGCAGAGGTCTTCCAGGGTCCTACGAGCAGTACTTC
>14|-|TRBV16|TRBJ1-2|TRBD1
CASSPRTGNYGYTF
TGTGCCAGCAGCCCCAGGACAGGCAACTATGGCTACACCTTC
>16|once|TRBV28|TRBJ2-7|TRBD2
CAGLPLGLAVSYEQYF
TGTGCCGGACTCCCTCTAGGTCTAGCGGTCAGCTACGAGCAGTACTTC
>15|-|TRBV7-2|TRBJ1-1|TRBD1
CASSTRRQGNTEVFF
TGTGCCAGCAGCACTCGCCGACAGGGGAACACTGAAGTTTTCTTT
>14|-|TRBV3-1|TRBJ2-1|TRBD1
CASSQWDRYNEQFF
TGTGCCAGCAGCCAGTGGGACAGGTACAATGAGCAGTTCTTC
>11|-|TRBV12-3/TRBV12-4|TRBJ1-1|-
CASRRRTEAFF
TGTGCCAGCAGGAGGAGGACTGAAGCTTTCTTT
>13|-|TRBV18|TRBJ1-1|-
CASSPLQGTEAFF
TGTGCCAGCTCACCACTGCAGGGCACTGAAGCTTTCTTT
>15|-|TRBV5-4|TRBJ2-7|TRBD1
CASSLSGTGPYEQYF
TGTGCCAGCAGCTTGTCTGGGACAGGGCCCTACGAGCAGTACTTC
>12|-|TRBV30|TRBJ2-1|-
CAWTEVGGEQFF
TGTGCCTGGACCGAGGTGGGTGGTGAGCAGTTCTTC
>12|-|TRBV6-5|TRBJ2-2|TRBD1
CASRDRAGELFF
TGTGCCAGCAGAGACAGGGCCGGGGAGCTGTTTTTT
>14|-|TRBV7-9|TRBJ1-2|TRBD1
CASSFGTGGYGYTF
TGTGCCAGCAGCTTTGGTACAGGGGGTTATGGCTACACCTTC
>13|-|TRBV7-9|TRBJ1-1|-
CASSLRGGDEAFF
TGTGCCAGCAGCTTAAGAGGAGGGGACGAAGCTTTCTTT
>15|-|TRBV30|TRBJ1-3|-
CAWSVDWSSGNTIYF
TGTGCCTGGAGTGTAGACTGGAGCTCTGGAAACACCATATATTTT
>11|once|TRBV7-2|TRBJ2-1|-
CASSSRFGQFF
TGTGCCAGCAGCTCCCGGTTCGGGCAGTTCTTC
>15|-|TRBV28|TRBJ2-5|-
CASSSPLLARTTQYF
TGTGCCAGCAGTTCACCCCTGCTAGCCCGCACAACCCAGTACTTC
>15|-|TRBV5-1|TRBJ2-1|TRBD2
CASSPLAGEINEQFF
TGCGCCAGCAGTCCACTAGCGGGGGAGATCAATGAGCAGTTCTTC
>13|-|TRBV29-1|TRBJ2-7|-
CSVLNREVGEQYF
TGCAGCGTTCTAAACAGGGAAGTAGGAGAGCAGTACTTC
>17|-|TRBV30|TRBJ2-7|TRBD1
CAWSATGTGLNSYEQYF
TGTGCCTGGAGTGCGACCGGGACAGGGCTAAACTCCTACGAGCAGTACTTC
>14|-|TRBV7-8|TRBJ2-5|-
CASSFGGAGETQYF
TGTGCCAGCAGCTTCGGTGGGGCTGGGGAGACCCAGTACTTC
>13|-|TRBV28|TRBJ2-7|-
CASIPGGMGEQYF
TGTGCCAGCATTCCGGGGGGCATGGGCGAGCAGTACTTC
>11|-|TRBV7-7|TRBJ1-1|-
CASSLRSTAFF
TGTGCTAGCAGCTTACGAAGTACTGCTTTCTTT
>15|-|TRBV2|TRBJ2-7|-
CASSPQGRKGGEQYF
TGTGCCAGCAGTCCTCAGGGAAGGAAGGGTGGCGAGCAGTACTTC
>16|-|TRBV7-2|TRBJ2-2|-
CASSLNPAAITGELFF
TGTGCCAGCAGCTTAAATCCAGCGGCCATCACCGGGGAGCTGTTTTTT
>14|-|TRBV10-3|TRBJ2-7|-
CAISDPGVTYEQYF
TGTGCCATCAGTGATCCGGGGGTAACCTACGAGCAGTACTTC
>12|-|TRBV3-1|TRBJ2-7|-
CASSQESGEQYF
TGTGCCAGCAGCCAAGAGAGCGGCGAGCAGTACTTC
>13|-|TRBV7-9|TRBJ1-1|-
CASSLISDTEAFF
TGTGCCAGCAGCTTAATTAGTGATACTGAAGCTTTCTTT
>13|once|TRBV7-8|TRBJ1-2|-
CASSSSLLGGYTF
TGTGCCAGCAGCTCCTCCCTTTTGGGGGGCTACACCTTC
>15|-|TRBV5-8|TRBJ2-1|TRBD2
CASSLARGRGSEQFF
TGTGCCAGCAGCTTGGCCCGCGGGAGAGGTAGTGAGCAGTTCTTC
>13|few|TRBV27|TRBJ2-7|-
CASSLRDSYEQYF
TGTGCCAGCAGTTTGCGGGACTCCTACGAGCAGTACTTC
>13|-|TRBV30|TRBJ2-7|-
CAWRREIYGLQYF
TGTGCCTGGAGGAGGGAGATTTATGGTTTGCAGTACTTC
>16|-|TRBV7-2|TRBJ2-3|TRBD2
CASSLALAGSTDTQYF
TGTGCCAGCAGCTTAGCGCTAGCGGGTAGCACAGATACGCAGTATTTT
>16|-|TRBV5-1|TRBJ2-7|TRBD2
CASSFQAGGPSYEQYF
TGCGCCAGCAGCTTCCAAGCGGGAGGGCCCTCGTACGAGCAGTACTTC